One T cell receptor beta chain is described in this entry. The sample originates from a study of siplizumab effects on memory and regulatory T cells. The CDR3 runs 12 residues. Deletions cut 5 bases from V and 0 bases from J, with 8 bases between. CDR1 and CDR2 (germline): GTSNPN, SVGIG (reference sequence). Clones were read by immunoSEQ multiplex PCR, and TCRdb kept only the in-frame ones, dropping some. The sample lists some 110,000 clones, nearly 95% occurring once. The chain has TRBV30 and TRBJ2-7; D call uncertain. This TCR came from a human donor in good health. Sequences were obtained from Tregs sorted from blood. CDR3 bases: TGTGCCTGGGAAAAAAACTCCTACGAGCAGTACTTC. Its protein is CAWEKNSYEQYF.